These 5 T cell receptor beta chains share one sample of origin, sequenced in a study of regulatory and conventional T cells in RAG deficiency (dated by TCRdb to between 2016 and 2019). Before genomic DNA extraction, conventional CD4+ T cells were isolated from blood as CD25-low CD127-high cells. The library came from the immunoSEQ multiplex PCR assay. In TCRdb, the immuneACCESS table is reduced to in-frame sequences with V and J assigned. These tables do not hold every clone; where another copy was compared, an unresolved V gene accounts for under half, and the others remain unexplained. The sample includes about 46,000 clones, with about 90% observed a single time. The top ten clonotypes cover about 0.53% of the sample. The sample was also reused in another study, on regulatory T cells. The second paper states: The multiplex PCR used 52 forward TRBV primers and 13 reverse TRBJ primers, with assay-based and computational corrections for amplification bias.

Sequencing input: CD4+ effector T cells sorted from blood. The source is a human donor in good health.

This chain connects TRBV6-1 to TRBJ1-3; possibly TRBD1 for D (6 bases). The germline CDR1 and CDR2 sequences are MNHNS and SASEGT. V shed 10 bases and J shed 2 bases, with 12 bases lying between them. The CDR3 is 13 residues long. Written as DNA, the CDR3 is TGTGCCATACGACAGGTTGCTGGAAACACCATATATTTT. This translates into CAIRQVAGNTIYF.

This clone was recorded once. The V gene is TRBV19, the J gene TRBJ1-1; D is perhaps TRBD1 (6 bases). Germline-derived CDR1 and CDR2 are LNHDA and SQIVND (reference sequence). The CDR3 consists of 13 residues. Trimming removed 10 bases from V and 2 bases from J, with 14 bases in between. The CDR3, as DNA: TGTGCCACCTCGGGGGGGGGCAACACTGAAGCTTTCTTT. Its protein is CATSGGGNTEAFF.

The V and J genes are TRBV12-5 and TRBJ2-2; no clear D gene. Germline-derived CDR1 and CDR2 are LGHNT and FRNRAP. V gave up 3 bases and J gave up 6 bases, with 5 bases separating them. The CDR3 loop spans 12 amino acids. In nucleotides, the CDR3 is TGTGCTAGTGGTTTTCCATCCGGGGAGCTGTTTTTT. It codes for CASGFPSGELFF.

V gene TRBV19 combines with J gene TRBJ2-2; TRBD1 might be the D (6 bases). Germline V CDR1 and CDR2: LNHDA, SQIVND (reference sequence). Between the trimmed V and J ends, which lost 4 bases and 4 bases, there was a span of 10 bases. This CDR3 is built from 14 residues. The CDR3 bases are TGTGCCAGTAGTACAGGGGTGGCCACCGGGGAGCTGTTTTTT. This encodes CASSTGVATGELFF.

CDR3 sequence reads: CASSQFASLDTQYF. For the CDR3, the DNA is TGTGCCAGCAGCCAATTTGCGTCACTGGATACGCAGTATTTT. The chain recombines TRBV16 with TRBJ2-3; D remains unclear. The V end was cut by 1 base, the J end by 6 bases, with 11 bases between. The CDR3 runs to 14 residues. Germline loops: CDR1 KGHSY, CDR2 FQNENV. The full variable domain, rest sourced from reference TRBV16 and TRBJ2-3, is GEEVAQTPKHLVRGEGQKAKLYCAPIKGHSYVFWYQQVLKNEFKFLISFQNENVFDETGMPKERFSAKCLPNSPCSLEIQATKLEDSAVYFCASSQFASLDTQYFGPGTRLTVL.